This TCR beta chain was identified during a study of T cell repertoires in cytomegalovirus infection. Overall study findings and caveats: Ex vivo, HLA-C-restricted CMV-specific TCR beta clonotypes prevailed over the rest of the response. Individuals carrying CMV plus the relevant HLA were identified by cumulative frequency of public TCR beta families.

V lost 8 bases and J lost 5; bases outside the gene matches: 9. The CDR3 covers 15 residues. Germline CDR1 reads MNHNY; CDR2 reads SVGAGI (reference sequence). Each CDR3 protein is one row after TCRdb ran MiXCR on the reads. Among roughly 80,000 distinct CDR3 sequences, around 42% were seen once, and the ten largest hold approximately 95%. As concerns this clonotype: Its target is not known.

The clonotype comes from a human donor in good health (CMV status not recorded). Some clones in this sample may be carry-over from other donors' samples. The rearrangement uses TRBV6-6 and TRBJ2-5; 12 positions agree with TRBD2. The sample in question was CD8+ T cells from cultured PBMCs, obtained from culture after CMV antigen stimulation. CDR3 coding DNA: TGTGCCAGCGAGACTAGCGGGGGCCATGGGGAGACCCAGTACTTC. Its protein product is CASETSGGHGETQYF.